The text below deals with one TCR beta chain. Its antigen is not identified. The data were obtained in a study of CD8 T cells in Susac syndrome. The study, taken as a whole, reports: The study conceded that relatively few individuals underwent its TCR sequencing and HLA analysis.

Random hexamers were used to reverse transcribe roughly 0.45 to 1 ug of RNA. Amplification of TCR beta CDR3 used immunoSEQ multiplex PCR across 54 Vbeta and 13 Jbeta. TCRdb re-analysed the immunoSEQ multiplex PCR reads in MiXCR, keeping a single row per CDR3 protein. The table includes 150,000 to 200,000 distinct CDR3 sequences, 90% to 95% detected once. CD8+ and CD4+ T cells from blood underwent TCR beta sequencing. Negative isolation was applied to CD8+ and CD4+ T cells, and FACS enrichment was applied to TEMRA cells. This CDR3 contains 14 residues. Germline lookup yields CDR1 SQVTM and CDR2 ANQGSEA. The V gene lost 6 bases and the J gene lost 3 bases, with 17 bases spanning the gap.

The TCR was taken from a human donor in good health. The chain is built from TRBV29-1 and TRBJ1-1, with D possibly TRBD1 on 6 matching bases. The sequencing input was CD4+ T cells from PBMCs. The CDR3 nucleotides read TGCAGCGTCCTAAAACAGGGTGAAGACACTGAAGCTTTCTTT. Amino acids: CSVLKQGEDTEAFF.